The 15 T cell receptor beta chains given below trace back to one sample, sequenced in a study of blood T cell repertoires in COVID-19. TCRdb keeps only in-frame clones here, not all; method: immunoSEQ multiplex PCR. The sample contains around 100,000 clones, 85% to 90% of which appear only once. Sequencing was performed on peripheral blood. The receptor set was obtained from a woman between 50 and 59 years old with acute or convalescent COVID-19.

In its sample, this clone was seen a few times. DNA of the CDR3: TGTGCCAGCAGCTTCCGGGACAGGGTAACCTACGAGCAGTACTTC. This gives the protein CASSFRDRVTYEQYF. The chain has TRBV5-6 and TRBJ2-7; 9 bases are shared with TRBD1. Germline V gene lookup returns CDR1 SGHDT and CDR2 YYEEEE. CDR3 length: 15 amino acids. V lost 2 bases and J lost 2; bases outside the gene matches: 5.

The gene calls are TRBV6-2 or TRBV6-3 and TRBJ1-1; D uncertain. Trimming cost V 6 bases and J 7 bases, with 9 bases left between them. The CDR3 covers 11 residues. Germline V lookup: CDR1 MNHEY, CDR2 SVGEGT. In DNA form, the CDR3 reads TGTGCCAGCAGCCACGGGATTGAAGCTTTCTTT. Encoded protein: CASSHGIEAFF.

Comment on this clone: Distinct nucleotide sequences in the sample also encode this CDR3. This chain joins TRBV2 and TRBJ2-7; D may be TRBD1 (6 bases). Germline assignment: CDR1 SNHLY and CDR2 FYNNEI. Trimming shortened V by 9 bases and J by 6 bases, and 15 bases separated the two germline ends. The CDR3 runs 12 residues. Here the CDR3 DNA reads TGTGCCAGTAGACAGGATCTGGGCGAGCAGTACTTC. Amino acid sequence: CASRQDLGEQYF. The full variable domain, in which reference TRBV2 and TRBJ2-7 provide the parts outside the CDR3, is EPEVTQTPSHQVTQMGQEVILRCVPISNHLYFYWYRQILGQKVEFLVSFYNNEISEKSEIFDDQFSVERPDGSNFTLKIRSTKLEDSAMYFCASRQDLGEQYFGPGTRLTVT.

The chain recombines TRBV12-3 or TRBV12-4 with TRBJ1-2, with D uncertain. The CDR3 totals 13 residues. Trimming shortened V by 10 bases and J by 8 bases, and 20 bases separated the two germline ends. The DNA for the CDR3 is TGTGCCACTTCCGTCACGGGTCGTGGGGGCTACACCTTC. Translation: CATSVTGRGGYTF.

This clone was recorded only once. Because the CDR3's place on the DNA is in doubt, the DNA is left out and the CDR3 is given as listed by TCRdb. This CDR3 is also generated by other DNA sequences in the sample. The V gene is TRBV12-3 or TRBV12-4, the J gene TRBJ1-1. The CDR3 has 11 residues if both end residues are counted. This CDR3 is CASSSSGRAFF.

The chain carries TRBV6-5 and TRBJ2-3, with TRBD1 matching 7 bases. After removal of 6 bases from V and 5 bases from J, the junction contained 8 bases not matched to a gene. CDR1 is MNHEY, CDR2 SVGAGI, per germline. The length of the CDR3 is 14 residues. CDR3 nucleotides: TGTGCCAGCAGCCTCAGGGGGTCCAGAGATACGCAGTATTTT. Amino acid sequence: CASSLRGSRDTQYF.

The chain recombines TRBV7-8 with TRBJ2-7, with TRBD1 as a possible D gene (5 bases). The CDR3 covers 15 residues. The V end lost 5 bases, the J end lost 6 bases, and 20 bases lay between the germline ends. Germline CDR1 and CDR2: SGHVS and FQNEAQ. Here the CDR3 DNA reads TGTGCCAGCAGCAATCTATTACCACAGGTATCCGAGCAGTACTTC. Translation: CASSNLLPQVSEQYF. The variable domain in full, completed from reference TRBV7-8 and TRBJ2-7, reads GAGVSQSPRYKVAKRGQDVALRCDPISGHVSLFWYQQALGQGPEFLTYFQNEAQLDKSGLPSDRFFAERPEGSVSTLKIQRTQQEDSAVYLCASSNLLPQVSEQYFGPGTRLTVT.

The CDR3 DNA is TGTGCCTGGACCCGTGGACAGTACGAGCAGTACTTC. This translates into CAWTRGQYEQYF. The chain joins TRBV30 to TRBJ2-7, with D possibly TRBD1 on 6 matching bases. Germline CDR1 GTSNPN, CDR2 SVGIG (reference sequence). The CDR3 length is 12 residues. V lost 4 bases to trimming and J lost 4 bases, with 11 bases between them. Variable domain in full (rest from reference TRBV30 and TRBJ2-7): SQTIHQWPATLVQPVGSPLSLECTVEGTSNPNLYWYRQAAGRGLQLLFYSVGIGQISSEVPQNLSASRPQDRQFILSSKKLLLSDSGFYLCAWTRGQYEQYFGPGTRLTVT.

V usage is TRBV30 and J usage is TRBJ2-7, with 7 bases aligning to TRBD1. Germline V gene data show CDR1 as GTSNPN and CDR2 as SVGIG (reference sequence). V lost 5 bases to trimming and J lost 5 bases; unmatched junction nucleotides: 3. The CDR3 is made up of 11 amino acids. CDR3 amino acids: CAWQDRDEQYF. CDR3 bases: TGTGCCTGGCAAGACAGGGACGAGCAGTACTTC. Variable domain in full (rest from reference TRBV30 and TRBJ2-7): SQTIHQWPATLVQPVGSPLSLECTVEGTSNPNLYWYRQAAGRGLQLLFYSVGIGQISSEVPQNLSASRPQDRQFILSSKKLLLSDSGFYLCAWQDRDEQYFGPGTRLTVT.

This clone came up a few times. V is TRBV9 and J is TRBJ1-2; TRBD1 agrees at 7 bases. Germline-derived CDR1 and CDR2 are SGDLS and YYNGEE. The CDR3 has 14 amino acids. The ends lost 4 bases at V and 4 bases at J; junction bases unmatched: 7. In nucleotides, the CDR3 is TGTGCCAGCAGCTTCACAGGGGATCCCTATGGCTACACCTTC. It encodes CASSFTGDPYGYTF.

The chain links TRBV7-2 to TRBJ1-3; D gene unclear. Germline V lookup: CDR1 SGHTA, CDR2 FQGNSA. V was shortened by 1 base and J by 4 bases, with 11 bases between the two germline ends. This CDR3 is 15 amino acids long. The CDR3 loop reads CASSLGGSLGNTIYF. CDR3 bases: TGTGCCAGCAGCTTAGGAGGCAGCCTCGGAAACACCATATATTTT.

This clone was observed once. This chain uses TRBV28 with TRBJ1-6, with TRBD1 as a possible D gene (5 bases). The CDR3 length is 13 residues. Looked up from germline, CDR1 is MDHEN and CDR2 is SYDVKM. V was cut by 2 bases and J by 10 bases, with 9 bases left in between. The DNA for the CDR3 is TGTGCCAGCAGTTTACCAGGGTCATCACCCCTCCACTTT. It encodes CASSLPGSSPLHF.

The chain has TRBV11-1 and TRBJ1-1, with TRBD1 as a possible D gene (5 bases). From germline, CDR1 is SGHAT and CDR2 FQDESV (reference sequence). The CDR3 is 14 residues long. V was shortened by 4 bases and J by 5 bases, with 14 bases between the two germline ends. CDR3 loop: CASSSGPGWTEAFF. CDR3 DNA sequence: TGTGCCAGCAGCTCCGGCCCAGGGTGGACTGAAGCTTTCTTT.

The chain recombines TRBV7-9 with TRBJ1-1; 9 bases are shared with TRBD1. J gave up 11 bases and V 3 bases, and 10 bases lay outside the gene matches. Germline V CDR1 and CDR2: SEHNR, FQNEAQ (reference sequence). The CDR3 length is 14 residues. In nucleotides, the CDR3 is TGTGCCAGCAGCTTTACGGGACAGGGTCGTCGGGCTTTCTTT. This sequence encodes CASSFTGQGRRAFF.

The J gene is TRBJ1-2, the V gene TRBV10-3; 8 bases are shared with TRBD1. The CDR3 consists of 11 residues. Looked up from germline, CDR1 is ENHRY and CDR2 is SYGVKD. The DNA of the CDR3 is TGTGCGTATCAGGGGGCAGGAGGCTACACCTTC. Encoded protein: CAYQGAGGYTF.